The 10 T cell receptor beta chains in this list originate from one sample, sequenced in a study of blood T cell repertoires in COVID-19. Some clones are missing from TCRdb's copy, which holds only in-frame ones; the method was immunoSEQ multiplex PCR. The sample carries approximately 60,000 clones, approximately 84% recorded once. The material sequenced was peripheral blood. The receptor source for this set is a middle-aged man with active COVID-19.

The chain couples TRBV4-2 to TRBJ1-2; 9 positions match TRBD1. Per germline, CDR1 LGHNA and CDR2 YNFKEQ. The CDR3 has 15 residues. V lost 4 bases and J lost 8; bases outside the gene matches: 11. The CDR3 reads CASSLADRGAGGYTF. CDR3 bases: TGTGCCAGCAGCCTTGCAGACAGGGGGGCTGGAGGCTACACCTTC.

A single count supports this clone. The genes are TRBV15 and TRBJ1-2, with D perhaps matching TRBD1 (6 bases). The CDR3 totals 15 residues. Germline-derived CDR1 and CDR2 are LNHNV and YYDKDF (reference sequence). V lost 4 bases and J 3 bases, leaving 15 bases between the germline ends. DNA of the CDR3: TGTGCCACCAGCACCCAGGGACAACCATACTATGGCTACACCTTC. This sequence encodes CATSTQGQPYYGYTF.

This clone was seen only a few times. The chain recombines TRBV3-1 (or the pseudogene TRBV3-2) with TRBJ2-3, with TRBD2 matching 14 bases. Germline CDR1 LGHDT, CDR2 YNNKEL (reference sequence). This CDR3 comprises 16 residues. With V trimmed by 1 base and J by 4 bases, 1 base remained unmatched. Here the CDR3 DNA reads TGTGCCAGCAGCCAAGGACTAGCGGGGGGGTCAGATACGCAGTATTTT. Protein: CASSQGLAGGSDTQYF.

This chain connects TRBV28 to TRBJ1-5; 9 bases match TRBD1. The ends lost 5 bases at V and 1 base at J; junction bases unmatched: 3. Looked up from germline, CDR1 is MDHEN and CDR2 is SYDVKM. The CDR3 totals 15 residues. The CDR3 DNA reads TGTGCCAGCAGTGGGGGACAGGGCAGCAATCAGCCCCAGCATTTT. This gives the protein CASSGGQGSNQPQHF.

This chain uses TRBV9 with TRBJ2-7; 9 nucleotides match TRBD1. The CDR3 consists of 14 residues. Germline CDR1 is SGDLS and CDR2 is YYNGEE. The V segment lost 3 bases and the J segment 6 bases; nucleotides outside the gene matches: 7. This CDR3 reads CASSAGTGSGEQYF. For the CDR3, the DNA is TGTGCCAGCAGCGCCGGGACAGGGAGTGGCGAGCAGTACTTC.

The chain uses TRBV5-1 and TRBJ1-6; D gene uncertain. Germline CDR1 and CDR2: SGHRS and YFSETQ. The CDR3 is made up of 13 amino acids. V lost 6 bases to trimming and J lost 0 bases, with 4 bases between them. For the CDR3, the DNA is TGCGCCAGCACGGTCTCCTATAATTCACCCCTCCACTTT. Translating it yields CASTVSYNSPLHF.

In DNA form, the CDR3 reads TGTGCCAGCTCACCTAGAGACCAAGAGACCCAGTACTTC. Its protein is CASSPRDQETQYF. The gene calls are TRBV18 and TRBJ2-5; D is unresolved. Germline V lookup: CDR1 KGHSH, CDR2 LQKENI. CDR3 length: 13 amino acids. Between the trimmed V and J ends, which lost 3 bases and 0 bases, there was a span of 5 bases. The full variable domain, with the rest looked up from reference TRBV18 and TRBJ2-5, is NAGVMQNPRHLVRRRGQEARLRCSPMKGHSHVYWYRQLPEEGLKFMVYLQKENIIDESGMPKERFSAEFPKEGPSILRIQQVVRGDSAAYFCASSPRDQETQYFGPGTRLLVL.

The V call is TRBV7-8, the J call TRBJ2-3; D gene ambiguous. Trimming removed 5 bases from V and 5 bases from J, with 8 bases in between. Germline V gene sequence: CDR1 SGHVS, CDR2 FQNEAQ. This CDR3 region has 12 residues. The CDR3 is CASSPGRDTQYF. As DNA, the CDR3 is TGTGCCAGCAGCCCAGGTAGAGATACGCAGTATTTT. The variable domain in full, completed from reference TRBV7-8 and TRBJ2-3, reads GAGVSQSPRYKVAKRGQDVALRCDPISGHVSLFWYQQALGQGPEFLTYFQNEAQLDKSGLPSDRFFAERPEGSVSTLKIQRTQQEDSAVYLCASSPGRDTQYFGPGTRLTVL.

The V call is TRBV4-2, the J call TRBJ2-3, with D perhaps matching TRBD2 (6 bases). This CDR3 contains 19 residues. In germline, CDR1 is LGHNA, CDR2 YNFKEQ. V lost 4 bases to trimming and J lost 0 bases, with 23 bases between them. CDR3 DNA: TGTGCCAGCAGCCCCTTAGGCGCCGGGGGAACATCTAGCACAGATACGCAGTATTTT. Its translation: CASSPLGAGGTSSTDTQYF.

This clone has just one count. The chain is built from TRBV6-4 and TRBJ2-1; TRBD2 might be the D (6 bases). The CDR3 has 15 residues. Germline lookup yields CDR1 MRHNA and CDR2 SNTAGT. The germline V and J ends were trimmed by 0 bases and 5 bases, with 11 bases remaining between them. In DNA, the CDR3 is TGTGCCAGCAGTGACTCTGGACTACCAAACAATGAGCAGTTCTTC. It codes for CASSDSGLPNNEQFF.